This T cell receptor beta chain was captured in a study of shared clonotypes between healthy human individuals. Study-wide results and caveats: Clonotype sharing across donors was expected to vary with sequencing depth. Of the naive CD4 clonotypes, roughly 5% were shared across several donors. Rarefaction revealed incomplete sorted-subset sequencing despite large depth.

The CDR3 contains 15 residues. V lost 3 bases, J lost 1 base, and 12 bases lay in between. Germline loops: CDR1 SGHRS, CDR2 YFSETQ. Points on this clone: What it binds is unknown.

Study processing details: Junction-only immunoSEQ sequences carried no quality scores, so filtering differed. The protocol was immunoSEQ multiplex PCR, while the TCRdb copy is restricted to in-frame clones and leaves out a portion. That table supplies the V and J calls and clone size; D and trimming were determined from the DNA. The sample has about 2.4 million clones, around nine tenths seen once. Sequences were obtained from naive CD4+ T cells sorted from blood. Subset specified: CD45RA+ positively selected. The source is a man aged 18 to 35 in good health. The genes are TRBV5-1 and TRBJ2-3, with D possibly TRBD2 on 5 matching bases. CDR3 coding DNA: TGCGCCAGCAGCTCGGCGGCGGGTCGCACAGATACGCAGTATTTT. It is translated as CASSSAAGRTDTQYF.